Listed here are 24 T cell receptor beta chains from one sample, sequenced in a study of T cells after yellow fever vaccination. TCRdb re-called the 5' RACE reads through MiXCR, storing one row per CDR3 protein. The profile shows some 300,000 distinct CDR3 sequences, 8% to 9.5% of them singletons. The sequences come from PBMCs, collected roughly 47 days after the first yellow fever vaccination. Receptors originate from a man between 18 and 29 years old who received the YFV17D yellow fever vaccine.

CDR3 nucleotides: TGCAGCGTTGAAGAGCGGGCAGAGACCCAGTACTTC. It is translated as CSVEERAETQYF. The chain has TRBV29-1 and TRBJ2-5; tentative D call: TRBD2 (5 bases). CDR3 size: 12 residues. Germline CDR1 reads SQVTM; CDR2 reads ANQGSEA. The V and J ends lost 0 bases and 4 bases respectively, with 6 bases between them. Combining the CDR3 with reference TRBV29-1 and TRBJ2-5 gives the whole variable domain SAVISQKPSRDICQRGTSLTIQCQVDSQVTMMFWYRQQPGQSLTLIATANQGSEATYESGFVIDKFPISRPNLTFSTLTVSNMSPEDSSIYLCSVEERAETQYFGPGTRLLVL.

This clonotype was seen ten or more times. The gene calls are TRBV7-8 and TRBJ2-2, with D perhaps matching TRBD1 or TRBD2 (5 bases each). The V gene lost 6 bases and the J gene lost 0 bases, with 17 bases spanning the gap. Germline assignment: CDR1 SGHVS and CDR2 FQNEAQ. This CDR3 comprises 17 residues. CDR3 in amino acids: CASRSVIWGTNTGELFF. DNA of the CDR3: TGTGCCAGCAGGTCCGTGATATGGGGGACGAACACCGGGGAGCTGTTTTTT.

The chain is built from TRBV27 and TRBJ2-1, with 8 nucleotides matching TRBD1. The CDR3 is 15 residues long. V gave up 6 bases and J gave up 2 bases; unmatched junction bases: 6. Per germline, CDR1 MNHEY and CDR2 SMNVEV (reference sequence). DNA of the CDR3: TGTGCCAGCAGCCAAGGGGGACAGGCCTACAATGAGCAGTTCTTC. Protein sequence: CASSQGGQAYNEQFF.

The V call is TRBV18, the J call TRBJ2-1; D tentatively reads TRBD1 or TRBD2 (5 bases each). With 6 bases removed from V and 6 bases from J, the gap between germline ends came to 15 bases. The CDR3 runs to 14 residues. From germline, CDR1 is KGHSH and CDR2 LQKENI. CDR3 sequence (DNA): TGTGCCAGCTCGCTCTCCGGGACCCCCAATGAGCAGTTCTTC. It translates to CASSLSGTPNEQFF.

Remarks on this clonotype: One end of the junction is discordant with germline, which a read error may explain. CDR3 coding DNA: TGTGCCAGCAGCTTAAAGGGAGGTCGTTTT. Its protein product is CASSLKGGRF. The V gene is TRBV5-8, the J gene TRBJ1-4; D not resolved. The germline gives CDR1 SGHTS, CDR2 YDEGEE. The CDR3 consists of 10 residues. Based on the CDR3 plus reference TRBV5-8 and TRBJ1-4, the full variable domain is EAGVTQSPTHLIKTRGQQATLRCSPISGHTSVYWYQQALGLGLQFLLWYDEGEERNRGNFPPRFSGRQFPNYSSELNVNALELEDSALYLCASSLKGGRFGSGTQLSVL.

This rearrangement joins TRBV6-2 or TRBV6-3 to TRBJ2-7; D not resolved. The germline gives CDR1 MNHEY, CDR2 SVGEGT. This CDR3 has 13 residues. The V and J ends lost 10 bases and 4 bases respectively, with 17 bases between them. The CDR3 coding sequence is TGTGCCACCCGATCCCGGAGCCCATACGAGCAGTACGTC. Encoded protein: CATRSRSPYEQYV.

This clonotype has only a few counts. A much larger clone lies one base from this, so it may be a read error. This sequence joins TRBV7-9 and TRBJ1-5; D not certain. V lost 1 base to trimming and J lost 5 bases, with 6 bases between them. CDR3 length: 13 amino acids. The V gene's germline CDR1 is SEHNR and CDR2 FQNEAQ (reference sequence). The CDR3 loop is CASSLDLDQPQHF. Here the CDR3 DNA reads TGTGCCAGCAGCTTAGATTTGGATCAGCCCCAGCATTTT.

This clonotype was detected a few times. This rearrangement joins TRBV10-3 to TRBJ2-7, with 7 bases fitting TRBD2. The CDR3 covers 14 residues. Germline V gives CDR1 ENHRY, CDR2 SYGVKD. The ends lost 8 bases at V and 1 base at J; junction bases unmatched: 8. The DNA for the CDR3 is TGTGCCATCTCTCCTAGCGGTGGATCCTACGAGCAGTACGTC. Its translation is CAISPSGGSYEQYV.

V gene TRBV19 combines with J gene TRBJ1-1, with TRBD1 matching over 7 bases. V was pared by 10 bases and J by 4 bases, with 3 bases of the junction left unmatched. The V gene's germline CDR1 is LNHDA and CDR2 SQIVND (reference sequence). This CDR3 has 11 residues. The chain's CDR3 is CATNRGTEAFF. Here the CDR3 DNA reads TGTGCCACAAACAGGGGCACTGAAGCTTTCTTT. The full variable domain, with the rest looked up from reference TRBV19 and TRBJ1-1, is DGGITQSPKYLFRKEGQNVTLSCEQNLNHDAMYWYRQDPGQGLRLIYYSQIVNDFQKGDIAEGYSVSREKKESFPLTVTSAQKNPTAFYLCATNRGTEAFFGQGTRLTVV.

This clonotype has at least ten counts. The chain uses TRBV4-3 and TRBJ1-2; D might be TRBD1 (6 bases). This CDR3 contains 14 residues. The germline V gene has CDR1 LGHNA and CDR2 YSLEER. The germline V and J ends were trimmed by 1 base and 8 bases, with 14 bases remaining between them. This CDR3 reads CASSQVQGSSGYTF. The CDR3 bases are TGCGCCAGCAGCCAAGTACAGGGAAGTAGCGGCTACACCTTC.

The chain recombines TRBV4-1 with TRBJ2-3; possibly TRBD2 for D (7 bases). The CDR3 length is 16 residues. Trimming left V 4 bases short and J 6 bases short, with 20 bases between. The germline CDR1 and CDR2 sequences are MGHRA and YSYEKL. CDR3 in amino acids: CASSLRGGGPGDTQYF. The DNA for the CDR3 is TGCGCCAGCAGCCTAAGAGGGGGGGGCCCAGGGGATACGCAGTATTTT.

This clonotype came up many times. The chain uses TRBV27 and TRBJ2-5; 10 nucleotides agree with TRBD2. This CDR3 is 17 amino acids long. The V gene end was trimmed by 3 bases and the J gene end by 5 bases; junction bases not matched to a gene: 12. From germline, CDR1 is MNHEY and CDR2 SMNVEV (reference sequence). CDR3 residues: CASSFVPSGGRMETQYF. The CDR3, as DNA: TGTGCCAGCAGTTTTGTGCCTAGCGGGGGTAGGATGGAGACCCAGTACTTC.

This clonotype was observed a handful of times. This chain connects TRBV7-9 to TRBJ2-3, with 7 nucleotides matching TRBD1. Trimming removed 5 bases from V and 2 bases from J; junction bases left unmatched: 7. CDR1 is SEHNR, CDR2 FQNEAQ, per germline (reference sequence). The CDR3 runs to 15 residues. The CDR3 DNA reads as TGTGCCAGCAGCCAGTCAGGGGGACCCACAGATACGCAGTATTTT. It codes for CASSQSGGPTDTQYF.

The CDR3 coding sequence is TGTGCCAGCAGCCCCCTCCCCGGGGGGGAAGCTTTCTTT. Translation: CASSPLPGGEAFF. The rearrangement links TRBV7-8 to TRBJ1-1, with a weak D call TRBD1 (5 bases). In germline, CDR1 is SGHVS, CDR2 FQNEAQ. V was clipped by 5 bases and J by 8 bases, with 15 bases between them. CDR3 size: 13 residues.

The V call is TRBV10-3, the J call TRBJ1-1; D unclear. Germline V CDR1 and CDR2: ENHRY, SYGVKD. The CDR3 covers 12 residues. V dropped 7 bases and J dropped 2 bases, with 8 bases sitting between them. The CDR3 DNA sequence: TGTGCCATCAAAGGAAGTAACACTGAAGCTTTCTTT. This codes for CAIKGSNTEAFF.

The table lists this clonotype with a few counts. The chain employs TRBV6-5 and TRBJ1-5, with a possible D match to TRBD1 (5 bases). Trimming pared 7 bases from V and 3 bases from J, leaving 13 bases between. Germline CDR1 and CDR2: MNHEY and SVGAGI. The CDR3 covers 14 residues. The CDR3 region is CASTSRVLNQPQHF. The CDR3 bases are TGTGCCAGCACCAGCAGGGTTCTCAATCAGCCCCAGCATTTT.

This clonotype has more than one count but fewer than ten. One junction end does not reproduce the germline sequence, and a read error may be involved. CDR3 protein: CASSLLGYRGQNF. The CDR3 DNA sequence: TGTGCCAGCAGCTTGTTGGGATACAGGGGGCAGAACTTT. The V call is TRBV5-4, the J call TRBJ1-1; TRBD1 matches 9 bases. The CDR3 length is 13 residues. From germline, CDR1 is SGHNT and CDR2 YYREEE (reference sequence).

In this sample, this clonotype turned up a few times. The chain couples TRBV20-1 to TRBJ2-2, with D hard to call. This CDR3 is 13 amino acids long. Germline assignment: CDR1 DFQATT and CDR2 SNEGSKA (reference sequence). The V and J ends lost 0 bases and 9 bases respectively, with 11 bases between them. CDR3 sequence: CSARDARQRELFF. The CDR3 region has the DNA TGCAGTGCTAGAGATGCAAGGCAGCGGGAGCTGTTTTTT.

The chain employs TRBV10-3 and TRBJ1-2; 9 bases map to TRBD1. V lost 4 bases, J lost 7 bases, and 25 bases stayed unmatched. CDR1 ENHRY and CDR2 SYGVKD come from the germline V gene. The CDR3 length is 20 residues. CDR3 sequence (DNA): TGTGCCATCAGTGCTACCCCGGGACAGGGCTCCCTTGTCTCTAGTTCTGGCTACACCTTC. Protein sequence: CAISATPGQGSLVSSSGYTF.

This clonotype was picked up a small number of times. The CDR3 spells CASSWRGQGLNSPLHF. CDR3 nucleotide sequence: TGCGCCAGCAGCTGGAGGGGACAGGGTTTGAATTCACCCCTCCACTTT. The V gene is TRBV5-1, the J gene TRBJ1-6, with 9 bases that match TRBD1. This CDR3 region has 16 residues. With 3 bases clipped from V and 7 bases from J, the junction kept 8 bases outside the gene matches. The germline CDR1 and CDR2 sequences are SGHRS and YFSETQ.

The genes are TRBV5-1 and TRBJ2-1; 11 positions match TRBD2. Trimming removed 2 bases from V and 7 bases from J; junction bases left unmatched: 5. CDR1 is SGHRS, CDR2 YFSETQ, per germline. The CDR3 is 15 amino acids. In nucleotides, the CDR3 is TGCGCCAGCAGCTTAACACTAGCGGGAGCAAATGAGCAGTTCTTC. It encodes CASSLTLAGANEQFF. Filled out from reference TRBV5-1 and TRBJ2-1, the complete variable domain reads KAGVTQTPRYLIKTRGQQVTLSCSPISGHRSVSWYQQTPGQGLQFLFEYFSETQRNKGNFPGRFSGRQFSNSRSEMNVSTLELGDSALYLCASSLTLAGANEQFFGPGTRLTVL.

V usage is TRBV5-4 and J usage is TRBJ1-2, with D unclear. V dropped 0 bases and J dropped 0 bases, with 6 bases sitting between them. Germline values: CDR1 SGHNT, CDR2 YYREEE (reference sequence). CDR3 length: 14 amino acids. This chain's CDR3 is CASSLGEANYGYTF. The CDR3 region has the DNA TGTGCCAGCAGCTTGGGGGAAGCTAACTATGGCTACACCTTC.

This clonotype was counted many times. V and J are TRBV10-1 and TRBJ2-2; unclear D gene. CDR3 length equals 14 residues. The V end lost 9 bases, the J end lost 4 bases, and 15 bases lay between the germline ends. CDR1 WNHNN and CDR2 SYGVQD come from the germline V gene (reference sequence). The CDR3: CASAAHKATGELFF. The CDR3 DNA is TGCGCCAGTGCAGCCCACAAGGCCACCGGGGAGCTGTTTTTT.

The chain employs TRBV5-1 and TRBJ2-1; 10 nucleotides match TRBD2. Losses at the gene ends were 3 bases for V and 3 bases for J; bases not matched to a gene: 15. Looked up from germline, CDR1 is SGHRS and CDR2 is YFSETQ. The CDR3 has 19 amino acids. As DNA, the CDR3 is TGCGCCAGCAGCTCTCGAGGTGGTAGCGGGGGGAACTTCTACAATGAGCAGTTCTTC. Protein: CASSSRGGSGGNFYNEQFF.